This T cell receptor (beta chain) came from a study of OX40 agonist ivuxolimab in advanced cancers. Regarding the study as a whole: More expanded clones were seen, on average, in CD8+ T cells than in CD4+. Expanded peripheral T-cell antigen specificity went undetermined.

Comments on this clone: Its specificity is not known.

Libraries were prepared by immunoSEQ multiplex PCR; TCRdb keeps only in-frame clonotypes and omits some of them. The sample has 30,000 to 40,000 clones; less than 90% are singletons. Sequenced here: CD4+ or CD8+ T cells sorted from blood, sampled in a trial of the OX40 agonist ivuxolimab. This receptor was taken from an adult with an advanced solid tumor such as melanoma, head and neck, liver or kidney cancer.

In DNA, the CDR3 is TGTGCCATCAGTGAGTCGACTAGCGGTGAGCAGTTCTTC. Amino acid sequence: CAISESTSGEQFF. The chain uses TRBV10-3 and TRBJ2-1; TRBD2 agrees at 9 bases. The germline gives CDR1 ENHRY, CDR2 SYGVKD. The CDR3 covers 13 residues. Unmatched junction bases numbered 0, after V lost 0 bases and J lost 9 bases.